This T cell receptor beta chain is from a study of blood T cell repertoires in COVID-19. Turning to the study itself: Both acute and convalescent COVID-19 samples were obtained from the United States, Italy and Spain. Sources were T cells, B-cell-depleted T cells, or PBMCs; the material itself was cDNA or gDNA.

This CDR3 is 16 amino acids long. The germline gives CDR1 MGHRA, CDR2 YSYEKL. Per the original methods: Nucleated cell number was recorded as an estimate derived from reference gene primer amplification. Clones were sequenced by immunoSEQ multiplex PCR, and TCRdb holds only the in-frame ones, with some missing. The V and J calls and clone size were taken over from that table, and D and trimming were inferred from the DNA. The sample includes approximately 170,000 clones, approximately 83% seen only once; the top ten take about 9.7%. At least ten counts were recorded for this clone. The junction shows a germline mismatch at one end, possibly a read error.

The J gene is TRBJ2-2, the V gene TRBV4-1; 11 bases are a match to TRBD2. Material for sequencing was peripheral blood. The sequence came from a man in his forties or fifties with active or convalescent COVID-19. CDR3 nucleotides: TGCGCCAGCAGCCGTACCGTAGCGGAGGGACTAGCGGAGTTGTTTTTT. The encoded protein is CASSRTVAEGLAELFF.